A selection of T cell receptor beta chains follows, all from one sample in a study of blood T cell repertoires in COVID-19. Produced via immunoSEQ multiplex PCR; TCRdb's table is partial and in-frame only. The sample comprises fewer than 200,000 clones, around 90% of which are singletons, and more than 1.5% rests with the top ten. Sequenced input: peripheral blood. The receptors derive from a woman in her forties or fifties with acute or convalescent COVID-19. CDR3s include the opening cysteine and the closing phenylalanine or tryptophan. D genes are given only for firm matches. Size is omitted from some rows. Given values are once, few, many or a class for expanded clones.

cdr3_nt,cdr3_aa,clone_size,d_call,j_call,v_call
TGTGCCACCTTAGCGGGCTCTAGCTCCTACAATGAGCAGTTCTTC,CATLAGSSSYNEQFF,NA,TRBD2,TRBJ2-1,TRBV18
TGTGCCAGCTCACCCTCGGTCAGGTCGGGAGGTCAGCCCCAGCATTTT,CASSPSVRSGGQPQHF,NA,NA,TRBJ1-5,TRBV18
TGTGCCAGCAGTATACCTCCTCGGACTACCACTGAAGCTTTCTTT,CASSIPPRTTTEAFF,NA,NA,TRBJ1-1,TRBV2
TGTGCCAGCAGCGTCAATACGGTTTTCTACGAGCAGTACTTC,CASSVNTVFYEQYF,once,NA,TRBJ2-7,TRBV11-2
TGTGCCAGCAGCCAAGGGGACTTGTGGTCAGAGACCCAGTACTTC,CASSQGDLWSETQYF,NA,NA,TRBJ2-5,TRBV3-1/TRBV3-2
TGCGCCAGCAGCTTGAGGCTAGCGGTAGAAGAGACCCAGTACTTC,CASSLRLAVEETQYF,NA,TRBD2,TRBJ2-5,TRBV5-1
TGTGCCACCAGTGATTTGAGGCGGCAGAACTCCCCTTACATCCAGCATTTT,CATSDLRRQNSPYIQHF,NA,NA,TRBJ1-5,TRBV24-1
TGCGCCAGCAGCTTGGGCGTAGGGGGTTCAGACGAGCAGTACTTC,CASSLGVGGSDEQYF,NA,NA,TRBJ2-7,TRBV5-1
TGTGCCAGCAGCTTAGGTTCAGGGGACGGCTACACCTTC,CASSLGSGDGYTF,NA,NA,TRBJ1-2,TRBV7-2
TGTGCCAGCAGCCTCGACTCCCATCCCGCAGATACGCAGTATTTT,CASSLDSHPADTQYF,NA,NA,TRBJ2-3,TRBV7-9
TGTGCCAGCAGCTTGGAGGGAGAATTAGGGACCCAGTACTTC,CASSLEGELGTQYF,NA,NA,TRBJ2-5,TRBV5-5
TGTGCCAGCCTTAACGGGGGGGTAGGCACCGGGGAGCTGTTTTTT,CASLNGGVGTGELFF,once,TRBD2,TRBJ2-2,TRBV19
TGTGCCAGCAGCTTAGACCCAGGGAAAGATACGCAGTATTTT,CASSLDPGKDTQYF,few,NA,TRBJ2-3,TRBV7-8
TGTGCCAGCTCCCTAACCAACACTGAAGCTTTCTTT,CASSLTNTEAFF,NA,NA,TRBJ1-1,TRBV18
TGTGCCAGCAGTTTACGGGGCTCTGGAAACACCATATATTTT,CASSLRGSGNTIYF,NA,NA,TRBJ1-3,TRBV27
TGCGCCAGCAGCTTGTGGCTAGCGGACAACTCCTACGAGCAGTACTTC,CASSLWLADNSYEQYF,NA,TRBD2,TRBJ2-7,TRBV5-1
TGCAGCGGTCGGGTGGAGTCGGCCCGAGAACAGACCCAGTACTTC,CSGRVESAREQTQYF,NA,NA,TRBJ2-5,TRBV29-1
TGTGCCAGCCGGAGCCCCGGGACTAGCCTTAATGAGCAGTTCTTC,CASRSPGTSLNEQFF,NA,TRBD2,TRBJ2-1,TRBV7-4
TGTGCCACCCGCGGAGGGGGGGTCCAAGAGACCCAGTACTTC,CATRGGGVQETQYF,few,NA,TRBJ2-5,TRBV10-3
TGTGCCAGCAGTTCTCCGGACTCGAGCAATCAGCCCCAGCATTTT,CASSSPDSSNQPQHF,NA,NA,TRBJ1-5,TRBV6-2/TRBV6-3
TGTGCCGTGAGGACTTCGAACACTGAAGCTTTCTTT,CAVRTSNTEAFF,NA,NA,TRBJ1-1,TRBV30
TGTGCCAGCAGTTCACAGGGGTATGGCTACACCTTC,CASSSQGYGYTF,NA,TRBD1,TRBJ1-2,TRBV28
TGTGCCAGCAGCTTTGGACTAGCGGAATGGGATACGCAGTATTTT,CASSFGLAEWDTQYF,NA,TRBD2,TRBJ2-3,TRBV7-2
TGTGCCAGCAGTACGACAGGGGGTACAGCTAACTATGGCTACACCTTC,CASSTTGGTANYGYTF,NA,TRBD1,TRBJ1-2,TRBV9
TGCAGCGTTCACTCCTTAGCCAAAAACATTCAGTACTTC,CSVHSLAKNIQYF,NA,NA,TRBJ2-4,TRBV29-1
TGTGCCATCAGGGACAGGGGCACTGAAGCTTTCTTT,CAIRDRGTEAFF,NA,TRBD1,TRBJ1-1,TRBV10-3
TGTGCCATCAGTGCCCCCGGGGGGGGGTCTCCTGTCTACAATGAGCAGTTCTTC,CAISAPGGGSPVYNEQFF,NA,TRBD2,TRBJ2-1,TRBV10-3
TGTGCCAGTAGCGGACAGAACACCGGGGAGCTGTTTTTT,CASSGQNTGELFF,NA,NA,TRBJ2-2,TRBV19
TGTGCCAGCAGCTTAAAGGCGCTAGCGGGGGGGACAGATACGCAGTATTTT,CASSLKALAGGTDTQYF,NA,TRBD2,TRBJ2-3,TRBV7-7
TGTGCCAGCAGTTACTCAAACAGAAACTACGAGCAGTACTTC,CASSYSNRNYEQYF,NA,NA,TRBJ2-7,TRBV6-5
TGTGCCAGCAGCGTAGGGGGGACTAGGGGCGAGACCCAGTACTTC,CASSVGGTRGETQYF,NA,TRBD2,TRBJ2-5,TRBV9
TGTGCCTGGAGTCCCAGTCTAGCGGGAGGTCTCTATGAGCAGTTCTTC,CAWSPSLAGGLYEQFF,NA,TRBD2,TRBJ2-1,TRBV30
TGTGCCAGCAGCTTACACCGCGGGGGGCGGGGGCAAGAGACCCAGTACTTC,CASSLHRGGRGQETQYF,NA,TRBD2,TRBJ2-5,TRBV11-3
TGCGCCAGCAGTGAGGGTAGGGGATACAATGAGCAGTTCTTC,CASSEGRGYNEQFF,once,NA,TRBJ2-1,TRBV10-1
TGTGCCATCAGTGAGTCGGGGGGGCAGTCATCCTACGAGCAGTACTTC,CAISESGGQSSYEQYF,NA,NA,TRBJ2-7,TRBV10-3
TGTGCCAGCAGTTTACAGGGGGCTGAAAAACTGTTTTTT,CASSLQGAEKLFF,NA,TRBD1,TRBJ1-4,TRBV12-3/TRBV12-4